This T cell receptor (beta chain) is drawn from a study of regulatory T cells in long-lasting Graves disease (dated by TCRdb to about 2021). Regarding the study in general: In the newly diagnosed Graves' disease group, patients had been taking antithyroid drugs for less than 3 months. Persistent Graves' disease patients were compared with newly diagnosed Graves' disease patients by peripheral blood TCR sequencing and RNA sequencing. The study was registered as a clinical trial and conducted in China. A total of around 35 samples underwent TCR sequencing: around 13 from persistent and around 20 from newly diagnosed Graves' disease patients.

From the germline V gene, CDR1 is MDHEN and CDR2 is SYDVKM. V gives up 5 bases and J gives up 7 bases, and the segment between their germline ends measures 8 bases. The CDR3, from cysteine to phenylalanine, totals 11 residues. The read is trimmed to its CDR3 DNA, 33 bases read in frame from base 1. The library was made by multiplex PCR. The reads were generated on an Illumina HiSeq 4000. iRepertoire HTBI primers and Arm-PCR amplification of CDR3 regions were used to construct TCR beta libraries. Before sequencing, the PCR products went through gel purification. As for the original processing: Across samples, 60 to 75 TRBV and approximately 15 TRBJ segments were identified and used for gene usage analysis of CDR3 amino acid clonotypes. Filtered high-quality paired reads were merged into contigs using COPE and FqMerger. BLAST was used to align contigs to IMGT TRBV, TRBD and TRBJ reference genes, with CDR3 defined following IMGT. Any clonotype with a frequency above 0.1% was counted as a highly expanded clone. Repertoire diversity was measured by Shannon entropy, and V-J evenness by the Gini coefficient. A clonotype was considered public if more than one individual shared it. TCRdb took the public reads, trimmed them with fastp at Q25, ran MiXCR for clone calling and kept in-frame beta chains. Each CDR3 protein appears once, grouped with its most common genes and DNA. TCRdb's processing, not the study's, gives the V and J calls here. Recorded for this sample are 300,000 to 400,000 distinct CDR3 sequences; 15% to 20% of them occurred a single time. The ten largest clonotypes hold less than 35% of the sample.

General findings and caveats noted by the study authors: Persistent patients shared more public clonotypes among themselves (around 2,500) than newly diagnosed patients did (more than 850). Compared with newly diagnosed patients, patients with persistent Graves' disease had lower TCR Shannon entropy and fewer highly expanded clones, which suggests clonal expansion. Peripheral blood alone was examined, since thyroid tissue, which constituted the primary lesion, could not be accessed. The authors acknowledged the small sample size as a limitation that may reduce accuracy. Preferential use of TRBV28, TRBJ1-2 and TRBJ2-5 was observed in persistent disease, whereas TRBV20-1 and TRBJ2-1 were favored in newly diagnosed disease. Sequencing and analysis were limited to the TCR beta chain.

Sample time point, as interpreted from the label and publication: newly diagnosed GD, antithyroid drugs for less than 3 months. For both TCR sequencing and RNA sequencing, RNA was extracted from PBMCs in TRIzol. The diagnosis of Graves' disease was made according to American Thyroid Association guidelines. Patients were recruited from an endocrinology department in Xi'an, China. From each patient, about 9.7 milliliters of peripheral blood was collected into an EDTA anticoagulant tube. Ficoll Paque Plus density gradient separation was used to isolate PBMCs, and no further T cell sorting was performed. An Agilent 2100 Bioanalyzer and agarose gel were used to assess RNA quality, and a NanoDrop 2000 was used to measure RNA concentration. Ten or more counts support this clonotype. What antigen it recognizes has not been identified. Per-base quality was not reported, and no clone a single base away is much larger than it.

This same sample was also part of a study on T cells in Graves' hyperthyroidism and ophthalmopathy. According to the second study: Stable Graves' hyperthyroidism was defined as the absence of progression to ophthalmopathy over 18 months of follow-up. The hyperthyroidism patients were between 18 and 65 years old and newly diagnosed, with a disease duration of less than 2 months. The study excluded patients with uncontrolled infections, other autoimmune diseases, pregnancy or lactation. Clinical symptoms, serum thyroxine and TRAb, thyroid ultrasound, and orbital computed tomography formed the basis for the diagnoses. For the first round of RT-PCR on the TCR CDR3, the HTBI primer set was used together with the Qiagen OneStep RT-PCR kit. Most expanded thyroid clonotypes (frequency above 0.001) were also found in blood, which suggests that blood repertoires may mirror thyroid immune responses. A 13 V-J signature model separated ophthalmopathy from stable hyperthyroidism, with around 91% sensitivity and around 84% specificity in cross-validation and 80%/75% in testing. In validation, the model predicted progression to ophthalmopathy a median of approximately 6.3 months before onset, with 70% to 71% sensitivity and around 76% specificity. TCR V-J signatures able to tell the groups apart were searched for in a discovery cohort of some 97 patients, of whom approximately 40 had Graves' ophthalmopathy and more than 55 had stable Graves' hyperthyroidism. Prospective prediction of ophthalmopathy was tested in an independent validation cohort of 18 to 20 hyperthyroidism patients and 17 patients who later progressed to ophthalmopathy. The 75 to 100 discovery patients were randomly split 7:3 into training and test sets. The study also compared thyroid tissue and blood T-cell repertoires from a handful of Graves' hyperthyroidism patients. Following sampling, methimazole starting at 30 mg daily was given to hyperthyroidism patients, and high-dose intravenous methylprednisolone was given to ophthalmopathy patients. The libraries were constructed in a second round of multiplex PCR and then size-selected and purified. Paired-end sequencing of the libraries was performed with 100 bp reads on an Illumina HiSeq2000. SOAPnuke was used to process the raw data, throwing out any read that contained adapters or uncalled bases, had a mean Phred below 15, or lacked an exact constant-primer or identifier match. COPE v1.2.5 was used to merge high-quality paired reads, and clonotypes were defined as unique nucleotide sequences. MiTCR v1.1 was used to align the clonotypes against IMGT TRBV, TRBD and TRBJ reference segments. The analysis was restricted to V-J combinations with a frequency above 0.0001, which together covered about 99% of the repertoires. A TCS score was defined as the ratio between F50 (clonal expansion) and ExV (chaos), using BLOSUM62-based TCRdist between CDR3 peptides within each V-J. Welch's t-statistics and random forest reduced 500 to 650 V-J features to around 14, which were used in a naive Bayes classifier (R e1071). No statistical method was used to fix the sample size in advance, and group allocation was not hidden from the investigators. According to the paper, TCR Vbeta CDR3 sequencing was carried out on 120 to 150 peripheral blood samples, which came from fewer than 50 ophthalmopathy, 75 or so hyperthyroidism and roughly 17 progressor patients.

The material sequenced was peripheral blood mononuclear cells (PBMCs), taken at new diagnosis, from a patient treated with antithyroid drugs. The receptor's source is a man aged 35 to 55 with Graves disease. Donor details come from another sample of the same person, matched by shared clones. The V and J genes are TRBV28 and TRBJ1-1; the D gene remains uncertain. CDR3 protein: CASSPRLEAFF. The DNA sequence reads TGTGCCAGCAGTCCCCGTCTTGAAGCTTTCTTT. Reference TRBV28 and TRBJ1-1 genes cover what lies past the CDR3, so the full variable domain is DVKVTQSSRYLVKRTGEKVFLECVQDMDHENMFWYRQDPGLGLRLIYFSYDVKMKEKGDIPEGYSVSREKKERFSLILESASTNQTSMYLCASSPRLEAFFGQGTRLTVV.